This TCR beta chain was sequenced for a study of regulatory T cells in long-lasting Graves disease (dated by TCRdb to about 2021). For the study in its entirety: Antithyroid drugs had been taken for less than 3 months by newly diagnosed Graves' disease patients. Patients with persistent Graves' disease were compared with patients with newly diagnosed Graves' disease using TCR sequencing and RNA sequencing of peripheral blood. The study was conducted in China and was registered as a clinical trial. TCR sequencing covered 13 persistent and some 20 newly diagnosed Graves' disease patients, around 35 samples in total.

Study-wide conclusions, independent of this receptor: Persistent patients shared more public clonotypes among themselves (around 2,500) than newly diagnosed patients did (approximately 900). Sequencing and analysis were restricted to the TCR beta chain. Compared with newly diagnosed patients, persistent Graves' disease patients had lower TCR Shannon entropy and fewer highly expanded clones, which suggests clonal expansion. TRBV28, TRBJ1-2 and TRBJ2-5 were preferentially used in persistent disease, while TRBV20-1 and TRBJ2-1 were favored in newly diagnosed disease. Only peripheral blood was studied, because thyroid tissue, the primary lesion, was inaccessible. The authors acknowledged the small sample size as a limitation that may reduce accuracy.

The sample's time point label, in plain terms: newly diagnosed GD, antithyroid drugs for less than 3 months. For both TCR sequencing and RNA sequencing, RNA was extracted from PBMCs in TRIzol. The diagnosis of Graves' disease followed American Thyroid Association guidelines. Patients for the study were recruited at an endocrinology department in Xi'an, China. Each patient gave approximately 8.8 milliliters of peripheral blood, collected in an EDTA anticoagulant tube. Ficoll Paque Plus density gradient separation was used to isolate PBMCs, and no further T cell sorting was done. RNA quality was checked with an Agilent 2100 Bioanalyzer and agarose gel, and concentration with a NanoDrop 2000. V is clipped by 4 bases and J by 7 bases, and the sequence between their germline boundaries is 5 bases long. Counted from cysteine to phenylalanine, this CDR3 has 11 amino acids. Only the CDR3 portion is preserved as DNA: 33 bases, with reading frame beginning at the first base. The germline V gene encodes CDR1 SGHRS and CDR2 YFSETQ.

Libraries were built with multiplex PCR. Sequencing used an Illumina HiSeq 4000. To build TCR beta libraries, CDR3 regions were amplified by Arm-PCR using iRepertoire HTBI primers. PCR products were gel purified before sequencing. The paper's processing steps were these. A total of around 66 TRBV and about 13 TRBJ segments were identified across samples and were used for gene usage analysis of CDR3 amino acid clonotypes. COPE and FqMerger were used to merge the filtered high-quality paired reads into contigs. Contigs were aligned with BLAST to IMGT TRBV, TRBD and TRBJ reference genes, and CDR3 was defined per IMGT. Any clonotype with a frequency above 0.1% was classified as a highly expanded clone. Repertoire diversity was measured by Shannon entropy, and V-J evenness by the Gini coefficient. A clonotype was considered public if more than one individual shared it. TCRdb reran the public reads through fastp at Q25 and MiXCR, keeping productive beta chains. Records with the same CDR3 protein are collapsed into one entry carrying the most frequent genes and DNA. TCRdb, not the original authors, processed these V and J calls. Here the sample has some 340,000 distinct CDR3 sequences; 10% to 15% occur a single time. The ten largest clones add up to 15% to 20% of the sample.

About this clonotype itself: Its specific antigen is unknown. No base-level quality is on record; no much larger clone is a single base apart.

Another study also made use of these data, one on T cells in Graves' hyperthyroidism and ophthalmopathy. The second study reports: Stable Graves' hyperthyroidism was defined as no progression to ophthalmopathy during 18 months of follow-up. Hyperthyroidism patients were newly diagnosed, with disease duration under 2 months, and aged 18 to 65 years. Patients with uncontrolled infections, other autoimmune diseases, pregnancy or lactation were excluded. Diagnoses were established on the basis of clinical symptoms, serum thyroxine and TRAb, thyroid ultrasound, and orbital computed tomography. For the first round of RT-PCR on the TCR CDR3, the HTBI primer set was used together with the Qiagen OneStep RT-PCR kit. Most expanded thyroid clonotypes (frequency above 0.001) were also detected in blood, suggesting blood repertoires may reflect thyroid immune responses. Ophthalmopathy was separated from stable hyperthyroidism by a 13 V-J signature model, with over 85% sensitivity and approximately 81% specificity obtained in cross-validation and 80%/75% obtained in testing. In validation, the model predicted progression to ophthalmopathy with around 71% sensitivity and about 72% specificity, a median of about six months before onset. To identify distinguishing TCR V-J signatures, a discovery cohort of around 100 patients was used, comprising 40 to 45 with Graves' ophthalmopathy and under 60 with stable Graves' hyperthyroidism. Prospective prediction of ophthalmopathy was tested in an independent validation cohort consisting of 18 hyperthyroidism patients and 17 patients who later progressed to ophthalmopathy. The 100 or so discovery patients were randomly split 7:3 into training and test sets. The study also compared thyroid tissue and blood T-cell repertoires from about six Graves' hyperthyroidism patients. Following sampling, methimazole starting at 30 mg daily was given to hyperthyroidism patients, and high-dose intravenous methylprednisolone was given to ophthalmopathy patients. Libraries were constructed in a second round of multiplex PCR, after which size selection and purification were carried out. Paired-end sequencing of the libraries was performed with 100 bp reads on an Illumina HiSeq2000. Raw data were processed with SOAPnuke, discarding reads with adapters, uncalled bases, mean Phred below 15, or no exact constant-primer or identifier match. COPE v1.2.5 was used to merge high-quality paired reads, and clonotypes were defined as unique nucleotide sequences. Clonotypes were aligned to IMGT TRBV, TRBD and TRBJ reference segments using MiTCR v1.1. The analysis included only V-J combinations with a frequency above 0.0001, which together covered more than 98% of the repertoires. The TCS score was defined as F50 (clonal expansion) divided by E x V (chaos), with BLOSUM62-based TCRdist calculated between CDR3 peptides within each V-J. Welch's t-statistics and random forest reduced around 550 V-J features to 13, which were used in a naive Bayes classifier (R e1071). Sample size was not statistically predetermined, and blinding of investigators to group allocation was not performed. TCR Vbeta CDR3 sequencing of 120 to 150 peripheral blood samples (fewer than 45 ophthalmopathy, roughly 74 hyperthyroidism and some 17 progressor patients) is reported in the paper.

The TCR originated in a woman aged 18 to 35 with Graves disease. Donor details come from another sample of the same person, matched by shared clones. This material consisted of peripheral blood mononuclear cells (PBMCs), taken at new diagnosis, from a patient treated with antithyroid drugs. The sequence is built from TRBV5-1 and TRBJ2-2; a confident D gene designation cannot be given. The CDR3 loop reads CASSVFGELFF. The DNA is TGCGCCAGCAGCGTGTTCGGGGAGCTGTTTTTT. Supplemented by the reference TRBV5-1 and TRBJ2-2 proteins around the CDR3, the complete variable domain is KAGVTQTPRYLIKTRGQQVTLSCSPISGHRSVSWYQQTPGQGLQFLFEYFSETQRNKGNFPGRFSGRQFSNSRSEMNVSTLELGDSALYLCASSVFGELFFGEGSRLTVL.